These T cell receptor beta chains were read from a single sample in a study of cytomegalovirus exposure and HLA in healthy donors. Generated by immunoSEQ multiplex PCR, the TCRdb table keeps only in-frame clones and is missing some. The sample holds approximately 150,000 clones, 70% seen once. Sequenced material: PBMCs. The receptors here all came from a man aged 18 to 29 in good health and CMV-seropositive. CDR3s include the opening cysteine and the closing phenylalanine or tryptophan. Each record gives: CDR3 DNA, CDR3 protein, clone size, D gene, V gene, J gene. A D gene is named only where the DNA matches it firmly. Size is stated for part of the rows, as once, few or many counts, or as a class when the clone is expanded.

TGTGCCAGCAGCCCCCTCGCGGGGGCGGGGGAGACCCAGTACTTC,CASSPLAGAGETQYF,NA,NA,TRBV7-9,TRBJ2-5
TGTGCCAGCAGCCCTTGGACTAGCGGGGGCACAGATACGCAGTATTTT,CASSPWTSGGTDTQYF,few,TRBD2,TRBV5-4,TRBJ2-3
TGTGCCAGCAGTTTAGGGGACTCCTATGGCTACACCTTC,CASSLGDSYGYTF,NA,NA,TRBV27,TRBJ1-2
TGTGCCAGCAGCCCGACAGGGAACTATGGCTACACCTTC,CASSPTGNYGYTF,NA,TRBD1,TRBV6-5,TRBJ1-2
TGTGCCTGGAGCGAACTTCAGGGAGGGCGGCCCCAGCATTTT,CAWSELQGGRPQHF,NA,NA,TRBV30,TRBJ1-5
TGTGCCAGCAGCCCCGGGACAGACGAAGCTTTCTTT,CASSPGTDEAFF,NA,TRBD1,TRBV5-6,TRBJ1-1
TGTGCCAGCAGGGCCGGCGGAGGTTACACCGGGGAGCTGTTTTTT,CASRAGGGYTGELFF,NA,NA,TRBV2,TRBJ2-2
TGCGCCAGCAGACCCTCCAGGGGCCCGAACACTGAAGCTTTCTTT,CASRPSRGPNTEAFF,NA,NA,TRBV5-1,TRBJ1-1
TGCAGCGTTGAAGGGGGGTGGTCGGGGACTGAATGGGAGACCCAGTACTTC,CSVEGGWSGTEWETQYF,NA,NA,TRBV29-1,TRBJ2-5
TGTGCCAGCAGCTACTGGGATCGGGGAACGAGTGGCTACACCTTC,CASSYWDRGTSGYTF,few,NA,TRBV5-6,TRBJ1-2